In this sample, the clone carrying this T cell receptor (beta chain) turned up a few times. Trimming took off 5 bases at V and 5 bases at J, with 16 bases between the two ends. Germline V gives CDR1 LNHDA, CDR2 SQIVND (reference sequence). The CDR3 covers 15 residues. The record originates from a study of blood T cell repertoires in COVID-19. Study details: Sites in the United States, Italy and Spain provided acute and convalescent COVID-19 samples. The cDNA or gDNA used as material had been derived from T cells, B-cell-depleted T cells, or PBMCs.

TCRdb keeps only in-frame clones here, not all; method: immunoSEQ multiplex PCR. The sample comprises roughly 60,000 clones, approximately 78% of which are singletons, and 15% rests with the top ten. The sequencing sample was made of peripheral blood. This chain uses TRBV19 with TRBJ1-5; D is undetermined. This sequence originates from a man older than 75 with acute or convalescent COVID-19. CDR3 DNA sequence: TGTGCCAGTAGTGCCCGGGAAGGTCGTGATCAGCCCCAGCATTTT. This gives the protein CASSAREGRDQPQHF.